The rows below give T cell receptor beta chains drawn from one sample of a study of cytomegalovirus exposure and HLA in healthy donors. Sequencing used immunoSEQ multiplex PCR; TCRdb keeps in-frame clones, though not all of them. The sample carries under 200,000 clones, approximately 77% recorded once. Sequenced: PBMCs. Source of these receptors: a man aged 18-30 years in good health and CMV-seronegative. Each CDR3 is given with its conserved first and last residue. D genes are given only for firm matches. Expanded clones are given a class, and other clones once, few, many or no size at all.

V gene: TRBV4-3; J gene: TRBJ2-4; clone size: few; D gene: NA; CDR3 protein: CASSQSGPLAKNIQYF; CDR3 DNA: TGCGCCAGCAGCCAATCAGGGCCACTTGCCAAAAACATTCAGTACTTC
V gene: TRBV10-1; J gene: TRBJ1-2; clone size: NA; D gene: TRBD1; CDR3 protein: CASSERQGYGYTF; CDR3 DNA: TGCGCCAGCAGTGAGCGACAGGGGTACGGCTACACCTTC
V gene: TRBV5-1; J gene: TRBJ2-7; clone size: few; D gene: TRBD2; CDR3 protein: CASSLGPGLAGEQYF; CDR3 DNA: TGCGCCAGCAGCTTGGGCCCGGGACTAGCGGGCGAGCAGTACTTC
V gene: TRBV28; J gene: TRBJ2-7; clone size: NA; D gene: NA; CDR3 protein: CASSFLAGVTYEQYF; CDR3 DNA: TGTGCCAGCAGTTTTCTGGCAGGGGTGACCTACGAGCAGTACTTC
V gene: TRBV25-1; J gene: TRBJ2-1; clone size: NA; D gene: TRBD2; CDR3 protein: CASSEPGLAGYNEQFF; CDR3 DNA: TGTGCCAGCAGTGAACCGGGACTAGCGGGTTACAATGAGCAGTTCTTC
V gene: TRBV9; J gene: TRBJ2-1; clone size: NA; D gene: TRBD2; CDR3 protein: CASSVVSLAGANEQFF; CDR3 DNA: TGTGCCAGCAGCGTAGTTAGTCTAGCGGGGGCCAATGAGCAGTTCTTC
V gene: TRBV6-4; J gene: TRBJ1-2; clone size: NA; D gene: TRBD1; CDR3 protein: CASSAQPPGQGGYGYTF; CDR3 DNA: TGTGCCAGCAGTGCCCAGCCACCGGGACAGGGGGGCTATGGCTACACCTTC
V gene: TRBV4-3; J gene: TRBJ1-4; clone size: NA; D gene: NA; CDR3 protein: CASSPPGSNATNEKLFF; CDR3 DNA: TGCGCCAGCAGCCCACCGGGATCTAATGCAACTAATGAAAAACTGTTTTTT
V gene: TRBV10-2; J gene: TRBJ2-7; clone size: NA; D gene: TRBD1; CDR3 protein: CASAATGTHEQYF; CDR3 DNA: TGCGCCAGCGCTGCGACAGGGACCCACGAGCAGTACTTC
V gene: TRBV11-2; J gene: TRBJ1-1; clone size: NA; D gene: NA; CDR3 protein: CASSSQGLNTEAFF; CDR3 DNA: TGTGCCAGCAGTTCCCAGGGGTTAAACACTGAAGCTTTCTTT
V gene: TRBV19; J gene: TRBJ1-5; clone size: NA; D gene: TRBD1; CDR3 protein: CATGTVISNQPQHF; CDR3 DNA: TGTGCCACCGGGACAGTGATTAGCAATCAGCCCCAGCATTTT
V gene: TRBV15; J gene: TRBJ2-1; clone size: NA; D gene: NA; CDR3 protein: CATSSGGKSYNEQFF; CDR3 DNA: TGTGCCACCAGCAGTGGCGGGAAGTCCTACAATGAGCAGTTCTTC
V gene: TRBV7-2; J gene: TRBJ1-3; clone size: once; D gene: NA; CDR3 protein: CASSNSWDTISGNTIYF; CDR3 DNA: TGTGCCAGCAGCAATAGCTGGGACACAATCTCTGGAAACACCATATATTTT
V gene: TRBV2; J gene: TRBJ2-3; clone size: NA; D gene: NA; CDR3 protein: CASSEHTSTDTQYF; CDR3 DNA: TGTGCCAGCAGTGAACACACCAGCACAGATACGCAGTATTTT
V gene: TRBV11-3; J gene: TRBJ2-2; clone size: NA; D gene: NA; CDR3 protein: CASSRGGTLGTGELFF; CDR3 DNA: TGTGCCAGCAGCCGGGGCGGGACTCTTGGCACCGGGGAGCTGTTTTTT
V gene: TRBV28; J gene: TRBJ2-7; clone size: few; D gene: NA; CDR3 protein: CASSTKSHSPYEQYF; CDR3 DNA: TGTGCCAGCAGCACAAAATCGCACAGCCCCTACGAGCAGTACTTC